What follows are 5 T cell receptor beta chains derived from one specimen sequenced in a study of neurological immune-mediated disorders (dated by TCRdb to between 2017 and 2020). The library was obtained by 5' RACE. Sequencing took place on an Illumina HiSeq 2500. TCRdb passed the public sequencing reads through fastp at Q25 and MiXCR, retaining productive beta sequences. CDR3 protein sequences are deduplicated, and each keeps its most common genes and DNA. Recorded for this sample are around 27,000 distinct CDR3 sequences; around 15% of them occurred a single time. In total, the top ten clones hold roughly 27% of the sample. The sample comprised PBMCs. These receptors originate from an older man in good health.

To note about this clonotype: Since a much larger clone is just one base distant, this may be a read error. The gene calls are TRBV15 and TRBJ2-2, with 11 bases lining up with TRBD2. CDR3 length: 16 residues. Germline assignment: CDR1 LNHNV and CDR2 YYDKDF (reference sequence). The DNA for the CDR3 is TGTGCCACCAGTTATTCTAGCGGGGGGCGCACCGGGAAGCTGTTTTTT. It translates to CATSYSSGGRTGKLFF.

The table lists this clonotype with many counts. The V and J genes are TRBV10-3 and TRBJ1-3; D remains unclear. This CDR3 is built from 14 residues. Looked up from germline, CDR1 is ENHRY and CDR2 is SYGVKD. V was trimmed by 0 bases and J by 4 bases, leaving 7 bases between them. The CDR3: CAISESGPGNTIYF. The CDR3 nucleotides read TGTGCCATCAGTGAGTCAGGCCCAGGAAACACCATATATTTT.

The table lists this clonotype with many counts. This sequence joins TRBV20-1 and TRBJ2-7; D uncertain. Per germline, CDR1 DFQATT and CDR2 SNEGSKA (reference sequence). The CDR3 consists of 12 residues. V was cut by 1 base and J by 0 bases, with 4 bases left in between. The CDR3 is CSARVSSYEQYF. CDR3 DNA sequence: TGCAGTGCTAGAGTGAGCTCCTACGAGCAGTACTTC.

This clonotype was found many times. The V and J genes are TRBV21-1 and TRBJ1-5. TRBV21-1 corresponds to a pseudogene. The CDR3 has 17 amino acids. CDR3 bases: TGTGCCAGCAGCACCTCCGGTCGAGTCAGTAGCGATCAGCCCCAGCATTTT. It specifies CASSTSGRVSSDQPQHF.

In its sample, this clonotype was seen many times. The rearrangement links TRBV6-6 to TRBJ2-5; D could derive from TRBD1 or TRBD2 (6 bases each). Trimming stripped 2 bases from V and 7 bases from J, with 14 bases between. This CDR3 is built from 14 residues. Germline CDR1 and CDR2: MNHNY and SVGAGI (reference sequence). CDR3 residues: CASSYPGHGGTQYF. The CDR3 DNA sequence: TGTGCCAGCAGTTACCCGGGACACGGGGGGACCCAGTACTTC.